The rows below give T cell receptor beta chains drawn from one sample of a study of blood T cell repertoires in COVID-19. Sequenced by immunoSEQ multiplex PCR; TCRdb stores in-frame clones only, minus some. This sample carries around 40,000 clones, roughly 87% of them seen once, and the ten largest clones take approximately 4.5%. Sequenced: peripheral blood. The receptors were sampled from a man aged 55 to 70 with COVID-19, enrolled during active disease. Both conserved end residues are part of each CDR3. A D gene is named only where the DNA matches it firmly. Expanded clones are given a class, and other clones once, few, many or no size at all.

J,size,V,D,DNA,CDR3
TRBJ2-6,.,TRBV18,.,TGTGCCAGCTCCCCCGACCCAGAAACAGGGAAGCCTGGGTCTGGGGCCAACGTCCTGACTTTC,CASSPDPETGKPGSGANVLTF
TRBJ1-1,.,TRBV27,.,TGTGCCAGCACCGGGGGCACTGAAGCTTTCTTT,CASTGGTEAFF
TRBJ2-3,.,TRBV9,TRBD2,TGTGCCAGCAGCGTAGGGCTAGCGGGAGGGCCAAGTACGCAGTATTTT,CASSVGLAGGPSTQYF
TRBJ1-6,.,TRBV10-2,.,TGCGCCAGCAGTGAGAGTAGTGCTTCACCCCTCCACTTT,CASSESSASPLHF
TRBJ2-5,few,TRBV11-2,TRBD2,TGTGCCAGCAGCCCGGGACTAGCGGGACAAGAGACCCAGTACTTC,CASSPGLAGQETQYF
TRBJ1-4,.,TRBV28,.,TGTGCCAGCAGTTTCCCCGGGGGAAGAAATGAAAAACTGTTTTTT,CASSFPGGRNEKLFF
TRBJ1-6,.,TRBV4-1,TRBD1,TGCGCCAGCAGCCAACCCGGACAGGGGGCGCGAGATTCACCCCTCCACTTT,CASSQPGQGARDSPLHF
TRBJ1-2,.,TRBV6-1,TRBD1,TGTGCCAGCAGTGATCGGGACAGGGGAGGTATCCTCTATGGCTACACCTTC,CASSDRDRGGILYGYTF
TRBJ1-3,.,TRBV30,.,TGTGCCTGGAGTAATCGGGGGGGGTCCGGAAACACCATATATTTT,CAWSNRGGSGNTIYF
TRBJ2-1,.,TRBV4-1,.,TGCGCCAGCAGCCAAGAGACCACTAGCATGTCCTACAATGAGCAGTTCTTC,CASSQETTSMSYNEQFF
TRBJ1-1,once,TRBV7-2,.,TGTGCCAGCAGCTTAGGGTTTGGGAGCACTGAAGCTTTCTTT,CASSLGFGSTEAFF
TRBJ1-1,.,TRBV3-1/TRBV3-2,.,TGTGCCAGCAGCCAAGCGGCACCGAGGGCTGAAGCTTTCTTT,CASSQAAPRAEAFF
TRBJ2-1,.,TRBV4-1,.,TGCGCCAGCAGCCAACCGACAGGACTTGGGAATGAGCAGTTCTTC,CASSQPTGLGNEQFF
TRBJ2-5,.,TRBV18,TRBD1,TGTGCCAGCTCACGGGACAGTCAAAAAGAGACCCAGTACTTC,CASSRDSQKETQYF
TRBJ1-2,.,TRBV19,TRBD1,TGTGCCGGGTCAGGACAGGGAGGCTACACCTTC,CAGSGQGGYTF
TRBJ1-3,.,TRBV4-3,.,TGCGCCAGCAGCCAAGACCAGGTCTCTGGAAACACCATATATTTT,CASSQDQVSGNTIYF
TRBJ1-5,once,TRBV6-5,TRBD1,TGTGCCAGCAGTTACGGCAGGGGGAATCAGCCCCAGCATTTT,CASSYGRGNQPQHF
TRBJ1-1,once,TRBV6-2/TRBV6-3,TRBD1,TGTGCCAGCAGCCGGGACAGGGTTAGGAACACTGAAGCTTTCTTT,CASSRDRVRNTEAFF
TRBJ1-2,.,TRBV18,TRBD1,TGTGCCAGCTCAAAAGGGACAGGGGGGACCTATGGCTACACCTTC,CASSKGTGGTYGYTF
TRBJ1-2,few,TRBV29-1,.,TGCAGCGTTGACGCCAGCGAGCTTAACTATGGCTACACCTTC,CSVDASELNYGYTF
TRBJ1-4,.,TRBV3-1/TRBV3-2,.,TGTGCCAGCAGCCTCAGGCCGTCCCCAAATGAAAAACTGTTTTTT,CASSLRPSPNEKLFF
TRBJ2-2,.,TRBV7-9,TRBD2,TGTGCCAGCAGCTTAACTAGCGGCGGCACCGGGGAGCTGTTTTTT,CASSLTSGGTGELFF